This T cell receptor beta chain was obtained from a study of CD8 T cells in ankylosing spondylitis. TCRdb reanalysed the 5' RACE reads using MiXCR and keeps one entry per CDR3 protein. The sample has around 340,000 distinct CDR3 sequences, about 15% seen once. The CDR3 length is 11 residues. Germline V gene lookup returns CDR1 GTSNPN and CDR2 SVGIG (reference sequence). V lost 4 bases to trimming and J lost 8 bases, with 9 bases between them. This chain uses TRBV30 with TRBJ2-1, with a tentative D call TRBD1 (6 bases). This TCR was recovered from a male donor with ankylosing spondylitis or in good health (not recorded which). Sequencing was done on a sample of blood, either unsorted or a sorted T cell fraction (not recorded which). CDR3 protein: CAWNRAYEQFF. DNA for the CDR3: TGTGCCTGGAACAGGGCGTATGAGCAGTTCTTC. The full variable domain, completed using reference TRBV30 and TRBJ2-1, is SQTIHQWPATLVQPVGSPLSLECTVEGTSNPNLYWYRQAAGRGLQLLFYSVGIGQISSEVPQNLSASRPQDRQFILSSKKLLLSDSGFYLCAWNRAYEQFFGPGTRLTVL.